The 29 T cell receptor beta chains below come from one sample, sequenced in a study of blood T cell repertoires in COVID-19. Assay used: immunoSEQ multiplex PCR; TCRdb lists only in-frame clones, some missing. The sample has 300,000 to 450,000 clones; roughly nine tenths are singletons. The specimen was PBMCs or T cells enriched from blood (not recorded which). The source is a woman younger than 45 who had recovered from COVID-19.

The chain combines TRBV19 with TRBJ2-2; no clear D gene. CDR3 size: 13 residues. V lost 5 bases and J lost 6, with 10 bases in between. Germline CDR1 is LNHDA and CDR2 is SQIVND (reference sequence). CDR3 in amino acids: CASSGGWAGELFF. CDR3 coding DNA: TGTGCCAGTAGTGGCGGTTGGGCCGGGGAGCTGTTTTTT.

The rearrangement joins TRBV4-1 to TRBJ2-3; TRBD1 matches at 10 bases. Germline loops: CDR1 MGHRA, CDR2 YSYEKL. There are 15 residues in the CDR3. Losses at the gene ends were 3 bases for V and 10 bases for J; bases not matched to a gene: 10. As DNA, the CDR3 is TGCGCCAGCAGCCAGGGGGGACAGGGGCCCAAGGCGCAGTATTTT. Amino acids: CASSQGGQGPKAQYF.

This clone has a single count. The rearrangement joins TRBV2 to TRBJ1-1; D is uncertain. There are 12 residues in the CDR3. Deletions cut 7 bases from V and 5 bases from J, with 11 bases between. The germline V gene encodes CDR1 SNHLY and CDR2 FYNNEI. CDR3 DNA: TGTGCCAGCAATAAAGAGTCGACTGAAGCTTTCTTT. This codes for CASNKESTEAFF.

The rearrangement links TRBV9 to TRBJ2-5; 9 bases map to TRBD2. With V trimmed by 4 bases and J by 4 bases, 8 bases remained unmatched. This CDR3 comprises 15 residues. The germline gives CDR1 SGDLS, CDR2 YYNGEE. CDR3 in amino acids: CASSSRPSGAETQYF. DNA of the CDR3: TGTGCCAGCAGCTCCCGACCTAGCGGGGCAGAGACCCAGTACTTC.

CDR3 amino acids: CASSRMRVKNTEAFF. CDR3 DNA sequence: TGTGCCAGCAGCCGGATGAGGGTTAAGAACACTGAAGCTTTCTTT. The J gene is TRBJ1-1, the V gene TRBV7-9, with D uncertain. V lost 5 bases and J lost 1, with 14 bases in between. Germline V gives CDR1 SEHNR, CDR2 FQNEAQ (reference sequence). The CDR3 totals 15 residues.

In this sample, this clone turned up once. The rearrangement uses TRBV28 and TRBJ1-2, with a weak D call TRBD1 (6 bases). With 7 bases removed from V and 2 bases from J, the gap between germline ends came to 17 bases. Per the germline V gene, CDR1 is MDHEN and CDR2 is SYDVKM. The CDR3 length is 15 residues. The CDR3 DNA reads as TGTGCCAGCACCATAGGGGGGGAAGGGAACTATGGCTACACCTTC. As protein: CASTIGGEGNYGYTF.

This sequence joins TRBV25-1 and TRBJ1-1; 7 bases are shared with TRBD1. CDR3 length equals 15 residues. Germline loops: CDR1 MGHDK, CDR2 SYGVNS. V lost 0 bases and J lost 4; bases outside the gene matches: 5. CDR3 residues: CASSEYQGVGTEAFF. The CDR3 nucleotides are TGTGCCAGCAGTGAATACCAGGGGGTAGGCACTGAAGCTTTCTTT.

CDR3 in amino acids: CASSLRGRDYFTDTQYF. The CDR3 nucleotides are TGTGCCAGCAGCTTAAGGGGCCGGGACTATTTCACAGATACGCAGTATTTT. The V gene is TRBV11-2, the J gene TRBJ2-3; TRBD2 matches at 7 bases. Trimming took 2 bases from V and 2 from J; bases not matched to a gene: 10. The germline gives CDR1 SGHAT, CDR2 FQNNGV. There are 17 residues in the CDR3.

The V call is TRBV29-1, the J call TRBJ2-6; a weak D match, TRBD1 (5 bases). V was shortened by 6 bases and J by 2 bases, with 8 bases between the two germline ends. CDR3 length: 13 residues. CDR1 and CDR2 (germline): SQVTM, ANQGSEA. The CDR3 sequence: CSVRVTGANVLTF. In DNA form, the CDR3 reads TGCAGCGTCAGGGTAACTGGGGCCAACGTCCTGACTTTC.

V usage is TRBV29-1 and J usage is TRBJ2-1; 8 bases fit TRBD1. CDR1 is SQVTM, CDR2 ANQGSEA, per germline. The CDR3 has 11 amino acids. The J segment lost 14 bases and the V segment lost 0 bases, leaving 3 bases of the junction unmatched. The CDR3, as DNA: TGCAGCGTTGAAGAAAACAGGGGGGAGTTCTTC. Protein: CSVEENRGEFF.

The chain combines TRBV3-1 (or the pseudogene TRBV3-2) with TRBJ2-2; 10 nucleotides agree with TRBD1. This CDR3 region has 17 residues. Looked up from germline, CDR1 is LGHDT and CDR2 is YNNKEL (reference sequence). With 4 bases clipped from V and 3 bases from J, the junction kept 8 bases outside the gene matches. CDR3 DNA: TGTGCCAGCAGCCGACTAGGGACAGGGGTCCACACCGGGGAGCTGTTTTTT. The encoded protein is CASSRLGTGVHTGELFF.

This chain joins TRBV9 and TRBJ2-3; D is perhaps TRBD2 (6 bases). The V end was cut by 3 bases, the J end by 6 bases, with 11 bases between. Germline CDR1 is SGDLS and CDR2 is YYNGEE. The CDR3 sequence is 13 residues long. The CDR3 is CASSGNLADTQYF. The DNA of the CDR3 is TGTGCCAGCAGCGGGAACCTAGCGGATACGCAGTATTTT.

The chain employs TRBV10-3 and TRBJ1-3, with a possible D match to TRBD1 (6 bases). Per germline, CDR1 ENHRY and CDR2 SYGVKD. Trimming removed 10 bases at V and 1 base at J, with 20 bases between. CDR3 size: 16 residues. CDR3 residues: CATGQLPPESGNTIYF. The CDR3 region has the DNA TGTGCCACCGGACAGTTACCCCCGGAATCTGGAAACACCATATATTTT.

The chain has TRBV28 and TRBJ1-5; 12 bases map to TRBD1. From germline, CDR1 is MDHEN and CDR2 SYDVKM. The CDR3 sequence is 18 residues long. V shed 4 bases, J shed 2 bases, and the junction held 9 bases outside the gene matches. CDR3 sequence: CASSSSGTGGYRNQPQHF. As DNA, the CDR3 is TGTGCCAGCAGTTCGTCCGGGACAGGGGGCTATCGCAATCAGCCCCAGCATTTT.

The chain links TRBV28 to TRBJ1-2; D gene ambiguous. Germline V gene data show CDR1 as MDHEN and CDR2 as SYDVKM. V lost 3 bases to trimming and J lost 7 bases, with 15 bases between them. The CDR3 runs to 14 residues. CDR3 coding DNA: TGTGCCAGCAGTTTGATAAGACGCGGGGTTGGCTACACCTTC. Translation: CASSLIRRGVGYTF.

The chain joins TRBV6-5 to TRBJ2-7; maybe TRBD2 (5 bases). Germline values: CDR1 MNHEY, CDR2 SVGAGI. V was pared by 6 bases and J by 6 bases, with 18 bases between. This CDR3 spans 14 amino acids. The CDR3 spells CASSLLGGRAEQYF. The CDR3 region has the DNA TGTGCCAGCAGCCTTCTTGGAGGTAGGGCCGAGCAGTACTTC.

The V gene is TRBV2, the J gene TRBJ1-3; D gene uncertain. Deletions cut 3 bases from V and 3 bases from J, with 9 bases between. Per the germline V gene, CDR1 is SNHLY and CDR2 is FYNNEI. The CDR3 covers 14 residues. The CDR3 region has the DNA TGTGCCAGCAGTGATACAGATGTTGGAAACACCATATATTTT. Translating gives CASSDTDVGNTIYF.

This clone showed up just once. This sequence joins TRBV2 and TRBJ1-2, with D unclear. The germline V gene has CDR1 SNHLY and CDR2 FYNNEI. Deletions cut 2 bases from V and 5 bases from J, with 21 bases between. This CDR3 comprises 17 residues. CDR3 DNA: TGTGCCAGCAGTGAAACCCGTTTTTACCCTGGGAGGTATGGCTACACCTTC. This translates into CASSETRFYPGRYGYTF.

The chain is built from TRBV15 and TRBJ1-1, with 10 bases that match TRBD1. This CDR3 region has 14 residues. CDR1 and CDR2 (germline): LNHNV, YYDKDF (reference sequence). After removal of 5 bases from V and 5 bases from J, the junction contained 5 bases not matched to a gene. The DNA of the CDR3 is TGTGCCACCAGCGAGACAGGGGGCGAAACTGAAGCTTTCTTT. Protein sequence: CATSETGGETEAFF.

The chain links TRBV28 to TRBJ1-2; tentatively, D is TRBD1 (6 bases). CDR3 length equals 12 residues. V lost 6 bases to trimming and J lost 5 bases, with 10 bases between them. Per germline, CDR1 MDHEN and CDR2 SYDVKM. The CDR3 DNA follows: TGTGCCAGCAGCGACCAGGGGTATGGCTACACCTTC. This encodes CASSDQGYGYTF.

The chain is built from TRBV28 and TRBJ2-2; D is unresolved. The CDR3 contains 13 residues. Germline-derived CDR1 and CDR2 are MDHEN and SYDVKM. Trimming took 5 bases from V and 7 from J, leaving 11 bases between them. CDR3 DNA: TGTGCCAGCAGTCCTGACAATTACGGGGAGCTGTTTTTT. Protein sequence: CASSPDNYGELFF.

Only a few counts were recorded for this clone. V is TRBV2 and J is TRBJ2-2; the D gene is possibly TRBD1 (7 bases). CDR1 and CDR2 from the germline V gene are SNHLY and FYNNEI. CDR3 length equals 15 residues. V shed 0 bases and J shed 5 bases, with 10 bases lying between them. CDR3 residues: CASSEAQGGTGELFF. CDR3 coding DNA: TGTGCCAGCAGTGAAGCCCAGGGGGGTACCGGGGAGCTGTTTTTT.

This rearrangement joins TRBV11-3 to TRBJ2-1, with a weak D call TRBD2 (6 bases). V lost 2 bases and J 6 bases, leaving 14 bases between the germline ends. This CDR3 is built from 15 residues. Germline assignment: CDR1 SGHNT and CDR2 YENEEA. The CDR3 reads CASSLSGGDTNEQFF. CDR3 nucleotide sequence: TGTGCCAGCAGCTTATCCGGCGGGGATACCAATGAGCAGTTCTTC.

This clone was observed once. This chain connects TRBV28 to TRBJ2-5, with TRBD2 matching over 8 bases. From germline, CDR1 is MDHEN and CDR2 SYDVKM. The trim removed 1 base at V and 1 base at J, leaving 5 bases unmatched. The CDR3 is 16 amino acids. As DNA, the CDR3 is TGTGCCAGCAGTTTATACCGGGGGGGGCTCCAAGAGACCCAGTACTTC. Translation: CASSLYRGGLQETQYF.

This chain's CDR3 is CASSLANSGNTIYF. As DNA, the CDR3 is TGTGCCAGCAGCTTAGCTAACTCTGGAAACACCATATATTTT. The V call is TRBV7-6, the J call TRBJ1-3; no reliable D call. Germline V gives CDR1 SGHVS, CDR2 FNYEAQ. This CDR3 has 14 residues. V lost 0 bases and J 0 bases, leaving 3 bases between the germline ends.

The chain couples TRBV19 to TRBJ1-1; TRBD1 agrees at 7 bases. V was clipped by 4 bases and J by 0 bases; unmatched bases: 2. CDR3 length equals 14 residues. Germline lookup yields CDR1 LNHDA and CDR2 SQIVND (reference sequence). The CDR3 protein is CASSTDRVNTEAFF. The CDR3 DNA is TGTGCCAGTAGTACCGACAGGGTGAACACTGAAGCTTTCTTT.

The chain is built from TRBV27 and TRBJ2-7, with 11 bases aligning to TRBD2. CDR1 and CDR2 (germline): MNHEY, SMNVEV (reference sequence). The V segment lost 3 bases and the J segment 7 bases; nucleotides outside the gene matches: 11. CDR3 length equals 16 residues. In DNA, the CDR3 is TGTGCCAGCAGTTTGTTGGCTAGCGGGGGGATTGGGGAGCAGTACTTC. Its translation: CASSLLASGGIGEQYF.

This chain connects TRBV9 to TRBJ2-3; the match to TRBD1 covers 9 bases. Germline V gene lookup returns CDR1 SGDLS and CDR2 YYNGEE. Unmatched junction bases numbered 15, after V lost 3 bases and J lost 10 bases. CDR3 length equals 16 residues. CDR3 DNA: TGTGCCAGCAGCGCCTCTCCGGGACAGGGCCACCAGGCGCAGTATTTT. This encodes CASSASPGQGHQAQYF.

The chain recombines TRBV19 with TRBJ1-1; tentative D call: TRBD1 (5 bases). The CDR3 is 13 amino acids. The germline CDR1 and CDR2 sequences are LNHDA and SQIVND (reference sequence). The germline V and J ends were trimmed by 7 bases and 8 bases, with 17 bases remaining between them. DNA for the CDR3: TGTGCCAGTAATGAAGGGACTTTTCGAGAAGCTTTCTTT. Its protein is CASNEGTFREAFF.